This TCR beta chain was captured in a study of blood T cell repertoires in COVID-19. Study as a whole: T cells, B-cell-depleted T cells, or PBMCs provided the cDNA or gDNA that served as material.

The CDR3 runs 14 residues. Germline V gives CDR1 MNHNY, CDR2 SVGAGI (reference sequence). With 2 bases removed from V and 0 bases from J, the gap between germline ends came to 7 bases. TCRdb keeps only in-frame clones here, not all; method: immunoSEQ multiplex PCR. The sample contains fewer than 70,000 clones, 88% of which appear only once. The chain combines TRBV6-6 with TRBJ1-1; a possible D gene is TRBD1 (5 bases). The receptor was derived from a human donor in a cohort sampled during active COVID-19. The sample taken for sequencing was peripheral blood. CDR3 coding DNA: TGTGCCAGCAGTTACGACAGTTTGAACACTGAAGCTTTCTTT. It specifies CASSYDSLNTEAFF.